The source of this T cell receptor beta chain is a study of cytomegalovirus exposure and HLA in healthy donors. Vbeta (60) and Jbeta (13) primers were used in the PCR. Only in-frame clones appear in the TCRdb table, and some are missing; sequencing was by immunoSEQ multiplex PCR. The sample has some 150,000 clones; roughly 74% are singletons. Donors sampled were nominally healthy, though unrecorded immune exposures were likely. This CDR3 spans 13 amino acids. The germline V gene has CDR1 SGHNT and CDR2 YYREEE (reference sequence). The V end lost 4 bases, the J end lost 1 base, and 9 bases lay between the germline ends. Points on this clone: Its antigen is unknown.

The study's findings and limits: A list of more than 150 TCR beta chains associated with cytomegalovirus was given. Segments of the TCR beta V type were, in most cases, productive about 87% or about 30% of the time in an earlier analysis.

Material: PBMCs. The clonotype comes from a man younger than 30 in good health and CMV-seronegative. The rearrangement links TRBV5-4 to TRBJ2-7; D gene uncertain. CDR3 DNA: TGTGCCAGCAGCATGGACCAGTCCTACGAGCAGTACTTC. It specifies CASSMDQSYEQYF.